This T cell receptor (beta chain) was documented in a study of vaccination effects on CD4 cells after COVID-19. Study as a whole: The median interval between the second dose and post-vaccine sampling was 72 days. Study observations and caveats: The vaccine-induced clones of healthy vaccinees included only 1 of 255 that cross-reacted with common cold coronaviruses.

Scientists isolated CD4+ T cells after an approximately ten-day culture period ended. Participants got two doses of BNT162b2 or mRNA-1273 vaccine. Half-medium replacement with IL-2 medium occurred on days 3 and 7. Assay used: immunoSEQ multiplex PCR; TCRdb lists only in-frame clones, some missing. The sample contains 25,000 to 35,000 clones, around 70% of which appear only once. Of note for this clone: Its antigen is not identified.

This CDR3 contains 16 residues. Germline CDR1 MDHEN, CDR2 SYDVKM. V lost 7 bases, J lost 3 bases, and 21 bases lay in between. This chain joins TRBV28 and TRBJ1-1; D uncertain. The sequence was obtained from a human donor who received a COVID-19 vaccine. The starting material was CD4+ T cells from PBMCs cultured without peptide, obtained after COVID-19 vaccination. CDR3 coding DNA: TGTGCCAGCACCGTCTCCCCTGGGGTAATGGACACTGAAGCTTTCTTT. It translates to CASTVSPGVMDTEAFF.